This TCR beta chain was identified in a study of somatic mutations in cytotoxic T cells in rheumatoid arthritis. Study background: Flow-sorting brought some V beta antibody-stained T-cell populations to nearly 100% purity, V beta1+ cells sequenced for TCRB among them. Findings and limits, study-wide: Among patients with rheumatoid arthritis, but not healthy controls, CD8+ clonality increased with age. Measurement of CD8+ T-cell clonality revealed no significant difference between rheumatoid arthritis patients and age-matched healthy controls.

Some clones are missing from TCRdb's copy, which holds only in-frame ones; the method was immunoSEQ multiplex PCR. The sample lists about 25,000 clones, about four fifths occurring once. The CDR3 is 14 amino acids. Looked up from germline, CDR1 is MNHEY and CDR2 is SVGAGI. Trimming took off 0 bases at V and 5 bases at J, with 8 bases between the two ends. This clone has only one observation. Antigen unknown. The V call is TRBV6-5, the J call TRBJ2-1; D remains unclear. The sequence derives from a man aged 50 to 60 in good health. Sequenced input: CD8+ T cells sorted from blood. DNA for the CDR3: TGTGCCAGCAGTTACTCCATCGGCCACAATGAGCAGTTCTTC. Its translation: CASSYSIGHNEQFF.